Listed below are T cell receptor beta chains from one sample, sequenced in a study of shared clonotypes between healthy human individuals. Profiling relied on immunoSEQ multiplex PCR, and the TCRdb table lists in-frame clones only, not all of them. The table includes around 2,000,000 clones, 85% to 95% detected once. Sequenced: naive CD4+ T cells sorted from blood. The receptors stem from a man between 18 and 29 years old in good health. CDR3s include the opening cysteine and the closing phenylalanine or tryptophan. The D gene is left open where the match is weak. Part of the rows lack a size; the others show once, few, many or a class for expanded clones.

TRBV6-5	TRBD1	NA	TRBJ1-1	CASSRTGLLNTEAFF	TGTGCCAGCAGTAGGACAGGCCTTCTGAACACTGAAGCTTTCTTT
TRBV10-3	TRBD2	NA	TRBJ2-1	CAISREGRYNEQFF	TGTGCCATCAGCCGGGAGGGCCGCTACAATGAGCAGTTCTTC
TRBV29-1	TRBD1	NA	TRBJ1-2	CSVEWWDRGLYGYTF	TGCAGCGTTGAATGGTGGGACAGGGGCCTTTATGGCTACACCTTC
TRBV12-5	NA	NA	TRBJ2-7	CASGSSTGTVQYF	TGTGCTAGTGGTTCCTCGACAGGGACTGTGCAGTACTTC
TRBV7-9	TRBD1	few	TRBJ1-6	CASSQSTGWHLHF	TGTGCCAGCAGCCAATCGACAGGGTGGCACCTCCACTTT
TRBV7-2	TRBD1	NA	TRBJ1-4	CASGQGVSANEKLFF	TGTGCCAGCGGACAGGGGGTTTCGGCTAATGAAAAACTGTTTTTT
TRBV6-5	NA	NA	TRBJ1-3	CASRNSGNTIYF	TGTGCCAGCAGGAATTCTGGAAACACCATATATTTT
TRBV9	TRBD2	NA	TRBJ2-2	CASSVQAGGLGTGELFF	TGTGCCAGCAGCGTTCAAGCGGGGGGCCTCGGCACCGGGGAGCTGTTTTTT
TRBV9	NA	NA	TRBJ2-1	CASSSQTYNEQFF	TGTGCCAGCAGCTCTCAAACCTACAATGAGCAGTTCTTC
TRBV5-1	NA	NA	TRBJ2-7	CASSFQGGAPEQYF	TGCGCCAGCAGCTTTCAGGGGGGGGCCCCCGAGCAGTACTTC
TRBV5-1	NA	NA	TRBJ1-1	CASSLVEANTEAFF	TGCGCCAGCAGCTTGGTAGAGGCGAACACTGAAGCTTTCTTT
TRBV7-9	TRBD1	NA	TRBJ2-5	CASSLRSGQGASQTQYF	TGTGCCAGCAGCTTAAGGAGCGGACAGGGGGCGTCGCAGACCCAGTACTTC
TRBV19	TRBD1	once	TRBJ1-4	CASRESGTGVEKLFF	TGTGCCAGTAGGGAGTCCGGGACAGGGGTCGAAAAACTGTTTTTT
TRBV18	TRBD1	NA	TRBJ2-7	CASSPSQGYEQYF	TGTGCCAGCTCACCATCACAGGGGTACGAGCAGTACTTC
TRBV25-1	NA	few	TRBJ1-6	CASPEAFQEDYSPLHF	TGTGCCAGCCCCGAAGCCTTCCAGGAGGATTATTCACCCCTCCACTTT
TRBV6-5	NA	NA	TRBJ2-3	CTSSYGGSSTDTQYF	TGTACCAGCAGTTACGGCGGATCTAGCACAGATACGCAGTATTTT
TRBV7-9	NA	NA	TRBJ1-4	CASSFSEKLFF	TGTGCCAGCAGCTTCTCTGAAAAACTGTTTTTT
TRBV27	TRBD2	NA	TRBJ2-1	CASSFPGTSNEQFF	TGTGCCAGCAGTTTTCCCGGGACTAGCAATGAGCAGTTCTTC
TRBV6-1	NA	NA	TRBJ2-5	CASSVSDKRETQYF	TGTGCCAGCAGTGTATCGGACAAGAGGGAGACCCAGTACTTC
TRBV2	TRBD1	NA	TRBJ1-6	CASRTFTGGSSPLHF	TGTGCCAGCCGTACGTTCACAGGGGGGAGTTCACCCCTCCACTTT
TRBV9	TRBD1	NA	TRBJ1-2	CASSVELGTVDGYTF	TGTGCCAGCAGCGTAGAGCTGGGGACAGTCGATGGCTACACCTTC
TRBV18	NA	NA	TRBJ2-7	CASSPPSNEQYF	TGTGCCAGCTCACCTCCTAGTAATGAGCAGTACTTC
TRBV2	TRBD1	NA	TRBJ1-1	CASSDPGQRTEAFF	TGTGCCAGCAGTGATCCGGGACAGCGGACTGAAGCTTTCTTT
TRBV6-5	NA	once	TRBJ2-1	CASSFWAETFYNEQFF	TGTGCCAGCAGTTTCTGGGCAGAAACATTCTACAATGAGCAGTTCTTC
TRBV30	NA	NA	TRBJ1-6	CAWRLGSYNSPLHF	TGTGCCTGGAGGTTAGGCAGTTATAATTCACCCCTCCACTTT
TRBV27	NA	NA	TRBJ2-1	CATRQWGLDEQFF	TGTGCCACCCGCCAGTGGGGTCTGGATGAGCAGTTCTTC
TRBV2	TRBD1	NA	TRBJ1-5	CASRGKGTGGPNQPQHF	TGTGCCAGCAGGGGAAAAGGGACAGGGGGCCCCAATCAGCCCCAGCATTTT
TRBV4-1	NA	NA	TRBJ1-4	CASSQGEAWEKLFF	TGCGCCAGCAGCCAAGGAGAGGCCTGGGAAAAACTGTTTTTT
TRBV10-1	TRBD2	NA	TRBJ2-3	CASSGGLNTQYF	TGCGCTTCTAGCGGGGGGCTAAATACGCAGTATTTT
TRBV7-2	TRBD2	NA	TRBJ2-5	CASSSGLAGVETQYF	TGTGCCAGCAGCTCTGGACTAGCGGGAGTCGAGACCCAGTACTTC
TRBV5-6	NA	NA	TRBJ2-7	CASSAEGSLPYEQYF	TGTGCCAGCAGCGCCGAGGGGAGCCTACCCTACGAGCAGTACTTC
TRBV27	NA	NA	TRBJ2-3	CATKGLGTQYF	TGTGCCACCAAGGGACTGGGTACGCAGTATTTT
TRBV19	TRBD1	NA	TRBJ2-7	CASSRQGGVYEQYF	TGTGCCAGTAGTAGACAGGGGGGTGTCTACGAGCAGTACTTC
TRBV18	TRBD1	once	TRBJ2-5	CASSPRDRGSQETQYF	TGTGCCAGCTCACCGAGGGACAGGGGGTCCCAAGAGACCCAGTACTTC
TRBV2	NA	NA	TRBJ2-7	CASSDKRYEQYF	TGTGCCAGCAGCGACAAGCGCTACGAGCAGTACTTC
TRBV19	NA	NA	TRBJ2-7	CASSMLSGNPNEQYF	TGTGCCAGTAGTATGCTGAGTGGGAACCCAAACGAGCAGTACTTC
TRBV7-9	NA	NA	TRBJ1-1	CASSPRETEAFF	TGTGCCAGCAGCCCCCGGGAGACTGAAGCTTTCTTT
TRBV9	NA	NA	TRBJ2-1	CASSPLQLRNNEQFF	TGTGCCAGCAGCCCCCTGCAGCTTAGGAACAATGAGCAGTTCTTC
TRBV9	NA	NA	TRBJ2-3	CASSVGGGGTDTQYF	TGTGCCAGCAGCGTAGGAGGAGGGGGCACAGATACGCAGTATTTT
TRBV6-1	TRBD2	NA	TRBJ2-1	CAGRSGGTYNEQFF	TGTGCCGGGCGAAGCGGGGGGACTTACAATGAGCAGTTCTTC
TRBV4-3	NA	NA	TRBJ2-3	CASSQESGLNTQYF	TGCGCCAGCAGCCAAGAATCCGGCCTTAATACGCAGTATTTT
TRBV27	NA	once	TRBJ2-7	CASSFGDGSYEQYF	TGTGCCAGCAGTTTCGGAGATGGCTCCTACGAGCAGTACTTC
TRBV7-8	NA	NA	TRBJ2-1	CASSLVSNEQFF	TGTGCCAGCAGCTTAGTGAGCAATGAGCAGTTCTTC
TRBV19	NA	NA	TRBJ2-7	CASSRGWTEYEQYF	TGTGCCAGTAGTCGCGGGTGGACGGAGTACGAGCAGTACTTC
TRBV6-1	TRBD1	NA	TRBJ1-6	CASRISGGDSPLHF	TGTGCCAGCAGAATATCAGGGGGGGATTCACCCCTCCACTTT
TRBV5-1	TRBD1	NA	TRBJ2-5	CASSLTVQGAKGTQYF	TGCGCCAGCAGCCTGACGGTCCAGGGGGCCAAAGGGACCCAGTACTTC